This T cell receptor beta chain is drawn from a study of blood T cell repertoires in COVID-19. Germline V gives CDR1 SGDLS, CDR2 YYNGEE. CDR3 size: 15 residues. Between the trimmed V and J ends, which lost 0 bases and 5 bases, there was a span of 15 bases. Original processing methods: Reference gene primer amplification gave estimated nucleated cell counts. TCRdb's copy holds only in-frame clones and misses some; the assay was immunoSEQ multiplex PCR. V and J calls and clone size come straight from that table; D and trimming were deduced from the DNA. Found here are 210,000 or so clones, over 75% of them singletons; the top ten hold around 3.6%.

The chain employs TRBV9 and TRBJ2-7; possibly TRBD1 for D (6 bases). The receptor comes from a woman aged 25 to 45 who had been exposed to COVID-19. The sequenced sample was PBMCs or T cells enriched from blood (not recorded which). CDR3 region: CASSVVPGAFDEQYF. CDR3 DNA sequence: TGTGCCAGCAGCGTAGTCCCAGGGGCGTTCGACGAGCAGTACTTC.